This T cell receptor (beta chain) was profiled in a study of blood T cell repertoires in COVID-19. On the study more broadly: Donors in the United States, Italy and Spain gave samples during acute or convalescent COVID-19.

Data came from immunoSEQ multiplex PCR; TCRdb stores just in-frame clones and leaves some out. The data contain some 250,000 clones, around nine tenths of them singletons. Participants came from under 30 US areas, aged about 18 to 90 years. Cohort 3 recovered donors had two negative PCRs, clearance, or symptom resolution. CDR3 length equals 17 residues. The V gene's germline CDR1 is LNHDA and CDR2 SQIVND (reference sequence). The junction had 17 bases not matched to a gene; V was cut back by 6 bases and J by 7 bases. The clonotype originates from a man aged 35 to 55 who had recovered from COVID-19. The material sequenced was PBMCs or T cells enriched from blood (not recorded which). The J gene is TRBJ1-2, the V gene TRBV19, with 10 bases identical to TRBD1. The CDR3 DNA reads TGTGCCAGTAGGGAAGACGGGACAGGGGTCCGTAGGAGTGGCTACACCTTC. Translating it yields CASREDGTGVRRSGYTF. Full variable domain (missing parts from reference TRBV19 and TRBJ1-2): DGGITQSPKYLFRKEGQNVTLSCEQNLNHDAMYWYRQDPGQGLRLIYYSQIVNDFQKGDIAEGYSVSREKKESFPLTVTSAQKNPTAFYLCASREDGTGVRRSGYTFGSGTRLTVV.